Below are 27 T cell receptor beta chains sequenced from a single sample in a study of somatic mutations in cytotoxic T cells in rheumatoid arthritis. Repertoires were generated with immunoSEQ multiplex PCR, while TCRdb's copy carries only in-frame clones and drops some. This table has roughly 11,000 clones, 70% to 80% appearing once. The sequencing input was CD8+ T cells sorted from blood. The receptors stem from a woman in her 40s in good health.

This clone has more than one count but fewer than ten. The chain uses TRBV7-8 and TRBJ2-2, with D perhaps being TRBD1 or TRBD2 (6 bases each). The length of the CDR3 is 16 residues. The germline CDR1 and CDR2 sequences are SGHVS and FQNEAQ. Trimming shortened V by 2 bases and J by 2 bases, and 12 bases separated the two germline ends. The chain's CDR3 is CASSLPGAVNTGELFF. The CDR3 region has the DNA TGTGCCAGCAGCTTACCGGGGGCCGTCAACACCGGGGAGCTGTTTTTT.

The V gene is TRBV6-1, the J gene TRBJ1-4; D not resolved. This CDR3 has 15 amino acids. The V end was cut by 4 bases, the J end by 6 bases, with 15 bases between. Per germline, CDR1 MNHNS and CDR2 SASEGT. CDR3 sequence (DNA): TGTGCCAGCAGTGGCCCCATTCTCTTGGATGAAAAACTGTTTTTT. This encodes CASSGPILLDEKLFF.

The gene calls are TRBV16 and TRBJ1-1; D call uncertain. V gave up 3 bases and J gave up 1 base, with 9 bases separating them. Per germline, CDR1 KGHSY and CDR2 FQNENV. This CDR3 region has 14 residues. CDR3 residues: CASSHNTRNTEAFF. For the CDR3, the DNA is TGTGCCAGCAGCCACAACACAAGGAACACTGAAGCTTTCTTT.

The V call is TRBV11-2, the J call TRBJ2-3; the match to TRBD2 covers 11 bases. V lost 2 bases to trimming and J lost 6 bases; unmatched junction nucleotides: 13. Germline lookup yields CDR1 SGHAT and CDR2 FQNNGV. The CDR3 spans 18 residues. In nucleotides, the CDR3 is TGTGCCAGCAGCTTACCCGGGGTAGCGGGAGGGCGCGGGGATACGCAGTATTTT. Translation: CASSLPGVAGGRGDTQYF.

The chain is built from TRBV18 and TRBJ1-2; possible D gene TRBD1, 5 bases. The V end was cut by 0 bases, the J end by 4 bases, with 9 bases between. The CDR3 runs 14 residues. Germline lookup yields CDR1 KGHSH and CDR2 LQKENI. The CDR3 reads CASSPPSGLYGYTF. CDR3 sequence (DNA): TGTGCCAGCTCACCACCGTCAGGGCTCTATGGCTACACCTTC.

J is TRBJ1-1 and V is TRBV4-3, with no clear D. The CDR3 is made up of 14 amino acids. The germline V and J ends were trimmed by 0 bases and 1 base, with 6 bases remaining between them. In germline, CDR1 is LGHNA, CDR2 YSLEER. The CDR3 region has the DNA TGCGCCAGCAGCCAAGATTCACAGAACACTGAAGCTTTCTTT. Its protein product is CASSQDSQNTEAFF.

The chain couples TRBV5-4 to TRBJ1-2, with 7 bases that match TRBD1. J gave up 4 bases and V 4 bases, and 1 base lay outside the gene matches. Germline V gives CDR1 SGHNT, CDR2 YYREEE (reference sequence). CDR3 size: 12 residues. The CDR3 protein is CASSPGGYGYTF. CDR3 nucleotides: TGTGCCAGCAGCCCAGGGGGCTATGGCTACACCTTC.

This clone was observed a few times. CDR3 sequence: CAWGPGEGEQYF. DNA for the CDR3: TGTGCCTGGGGGCCAGGGGAGGGCGAGCAGTACTTC. The gene calls are TRBV30 and TRBJ2-7; a weak D match, TRBD2 (7 bases). V was cut by 5 bases and J by 6 bases, with 14 bases left in between. Per germline, CDR1 GTSNPN and CDR2 SVGIG (reference sequence). CDR3 length: 12 amino acids.

This clone was observed a handful of times. The genes are TRBV30 and TRBJ2-7, with D tentatively TRBD2 (6 bases). The CDR3 runs 14 residues. Germline-derived CDR1 and CDR2 are GTSNPN and SVGIG (reference sequence). The ends were cut back, 7 bases at V and 0 bases at J, with 16 bases in the middle. The CDR3 region is CASNRDSSSYEQYF. The DNA of the CDR3 is TGTGCCTCCAACCGGGACTCGAGCTCCTACGAGCAGTACTTC. The full variable domain, rest sourced from reference TRBV30 and TRBJ2-7, is SQTIHQWPATLVQPVGSPLSLECTVEGTSNPNLYWYRQAAGRGLQLLFYSVGIGQISSEVPQNLSASRPQDRQFILSSKKLLLSDSGFYLCASNRDSSSYEQYFGPGTRLTVT.

CDR3 coding DNA: TGTGCCAGCAGCTTCGGGACAGGGGTAGGAGATACGCAGTATTTT. This encodes CASSFGTGVGDTQYF. The chain is built from TRBV7-3 and TRBJ2-3; 10 nucleotides line up with TRBD1. This CDR3 has 15 amino acids. The V gene's germline CDR1 is SGHTA and CDR2 FQGTGA. Trimming took 3 bases from V and 5 from J; bases not matched to a gene: 5.

The chain links TRBV10-1 to TRBJ2-1; TRBD1 matches 11 bases. J was trimmed by 3 bases and V by 4 bases; bases with no gene match: 5. Looked up from germline, CDR1 is WNHNN and CDR2 is SYGVQD (reference sequence). The CDR3 length is 16 residues. CDR3 bases: TGCGCCAGCAGTGTCGCCGGGACAGGGGGCTACAATGAGCAGTTCTTC. Translation gives CASSVAGTGGYNEQFF.

This clone appeared once. The chain recombines TRBV11-2 with TRBJ2-1; maybe TRBD2 (6 bases). Germline loops: CDR1 SGHAT, CDR2 FQNNGV. V lost 0 bases, J lost 4 bases, and 13 bases lay in between. The length of the CDR3 is 16 residues. CDR3: CASSLEGQEGYNEQFF. CDR3 nucleotides: TGTGCCAGCAGCTTAGAGGGCCAGGAGGGGTACAATGAGCAGTTCTTC.

The rearrangement links TRBV11-3 to TRBJ2-1; 7 bases are shared with TRBD2. Germline V lookup: CDR1 SGHNT, CDR2 YENEEA. V lost 5 bases and J lost 0; bases outside the gene matches: 4. CDR3 size: 15 residues. CDR3 region: CASSRGGSSYNEQFF. The CDR3 nucleotides read TGTGCCAGCAGCCGGGGAGGGAGCTCCTACAATGAGCAGTTCTTC.

This clone has more than one count but fewer than ten. V and J are TRBV7-9 and TRBJ1-2; the D is unclear. The V end lost 4 bases, the J end lost 3 bases, and 21 bases lay between the germline ends. Germline V gene data show CDR1 as SEHNR and CDR2 as FQNEAQ (reference sequence). The CDR3 has 17 residues. This chain's CDR3 is CASSSTLGEGKDYGYTF. The CDR3 bases are TGTGCCAGCAGCTCCACCCTGGGTGAAGGGAAGGACTATGGCTACACCTTC.

This chain connects TRBV29-1 to TRBJ1-2; TRBD1 matches 7 bases. This CDR3 spans 14 amino acids. Germline CDR1 is SQVTM and CDR2 is ANQGSEA. Trimming removed 3 bases from V and 4 bases from J; junction bases left unmatched: 8. As DNA, the CDR3 is TGCAGCGTTGACGCGACAGGGATGGGCTATGGCTACACCTTC. It translates to CSVDATGMGYGYTF. The full variable domain, its missing parts supplied by reference TRBV29-1 and TRBJ1-2, is SAVISQKPSRDICQRGTSLTIQCQVDSQVTMMFWYRQQPGQSLTLIATANQGSEATYESGFVIDKFPISRPNLTFSTLTVSNMSPEDSSIYLCSVDATGMGYGYTFGSGTRLTVV.

This chain joins TRBV21-1 and TRBJ2-7; the table calls TRBD1, which could not be checked here. TRBV21-1 is assigned pseudogene status. The CDR3 sequence is 16 residues long. The CDR3 protein is CASPRSPGTESYEQYF. CDR3 coding DNA: TGTGCCAGCCCAAGAAGTCCCGGGACAGAATCCTACGAGCAGTACTTC.

The V and J genes are TRBV9 and TRBJ2-2; 7 bases align to TRBD1. Germline V gene lookup returns CDR1 SGDLS and CDR2 YYNGEE. The length of the CDR3 is 15 residues. V trimming: 4 bases; J trimming: 7 bases; junction bases outside the gene matches: 10. The CDR3 reads CASSRPGQANGELFF. DNA of the CDR3: TGTGCCAGCAGCAGACCTGGACAGGCAAACGGGGAGCTGTTTTTT.

This clone was counted only a few times. The rearrangement joins TRBV5-1 to TRBJ2-7, with TRBD2 matching over 7 bases. The CDR3 sequence is 13 residues long. Germline V gene data show CDR1 as SGHRS and CDR2 as YFSETQ. V lost 3 bases and J lost 6; bases outside the gene matches: 6. Written as DNA, the CDR3 is TGCGCCAGCAGCTGGGGGGGGGATTCCGAGCAGTACGTC. Its protein is CASSWGGDSEQYV.

The chain joins TRBV28 to TRBJ1-5; D remains unclear. Between the trimmed V and J ends, which lost 3 bases and 6 bases, there was a span of 24 bases. CDR1 and CDR2 (germline): MDHEN, SYDVKM. The CDR3 runs to 18 residues. The CDR3 DNA reads TGTGCCAGCAGTTTTGGGCCCTTTGGGCGGGATTGGAGTCAGCCCCAGCATTTT. Translated, it gives CASSFGPFGRDWSQPQHF. The whole variable domain, remainder taken from reference TRBV28 and TRBJ1-5, is DVKVTQSSRYLVKRTGEKVFLECVQDMDHENMFWYRQDPGLGLRLIYFSYDVKMKEKGDIPEGYSVSREKKERFSLILESASTNQTSMYLCASSFGPFGRDWSQPQHFGDGTRLSIL.

The V gene is TRBV4-3, the J gene TRBJ2-1, with D perhaps TRBD2 (5 bases). Germline CDR1 and CDR2: LGHNA and YSLEER. Trimming pared 3 bases from V and 10 bases from J, leaving 16 bases between. The CDR3 contains 14 residues. The CDR3 is CASSQTTVQGEQFF. CDR3 sequence (DNA): TGCGCCAGCAGCCAGACTACCGTACAAGGGGAGCAGTTCTTC.

The chain carries TRBV6-4 and TRBJ1-5; possible D gene TRBD1, 5 bases. Deletions cut 2 bases from V and 6 bases from J, with 11 bases between. The germline V gene has CDR1 MRHNA and CDR2 SNTAGT. The CDR3 consists of 14 residues. The CDR3 nucleotides are TGTGCCAGCAGTGACACCGGGGCAAGTCAGCCCCAGCATTTT. Its translation: CASSDTGASQPQHF.

J is TRBJ2-1 and V is TRBV4-1; possibly TRBD1 for D (7 bases). CDR1 and CDR2 (germline): MGHRA, YSYEKL. This CDR3 spans 13 amino acids. Trimming removed 8 bases at V and 8 bases at J, with 16 bases between. The CDR3: CASAGQPDDEQFF. The CDR3 DNA reads TGCGCCAGCGCGGGACAGCCGGACGATGAGCAGTTCTTC.

Of note for this clone: A junction boundary mismatches the germline segment, possibly from a read error. This rearrangement joins TRBV6-5 to TRBJ2-7, with D possibly being TRBD1 (5 bases). The CDR3 is 15 residues long. Germline CDR1 and CDR2: MNHEY and SVGAGI. The DNA of the CDR3 is TGTGCCGGCAGATTTCATCGCGGCAGGGTGTACGAGCAGTACTTC. The encoded protein is CAGRFHRGRVYEQYF.

There are a few counts of this clone. J is TRBJ1-1 and V is TRBV14, with 10 bases that match TRBD1. Germline V gene sequence: CDR1 SGHDN, CDR2 FVKESK. CDR3 length: 18 residues. V trimming: 0 bases; J trimming: 1 base; junction bases outside the gene matches: 8. CDR3 residues: CASSQDGDRGPGNTEAFF. Here the CDR3 DNA reads TGTGCCAGCAGCCAAGATGGAGACAGGGGGCCGGGGAACACTGAAGCTTTCTTT.

The V call is TRBV6-5, the J call TRBJ2-2; D gene uncertain. The CDR3 length is 16 residues. CDR1 is MNHEY and CDR2 is SVGAGI in the germline V gene. V gave up 2 bases and J gave up 2 bases, with 12 bases separating them. CDR3 sequence: CASSYGVAVNTGELFF. CDR3 nucleotides: TGTGCCAGCAGTTACGGGGTAGCTGTTAACACCGGGGAGCTGTTTTTT.

This clone occurred a few times. The genes are TRBV7-8 and TRBJ1-1; D not resolved. CDR3 size: 14 residues. Per the germline V gene, CDR1 is SGHVS and CDR2 is FQNEAQ. Trimming pared 2 bases from V and 1 base from J, leaving 8 bases between. This CDR3 is CASSLSQTNTEAFF. The CDR3 DNA reads as TGTGCCAGCAGCTTATCGCAAACGAACACTGAAGCTTTCTTT. The full variable domain, rest sourced from reference TRBV7-8 and TRBJ1-1, is GAGVSQSPRYKVAKRGQDVALRCDPISGHVSLFWYQQALGQGPEFLTYFQNEAQLDKSGLPSDRFFAERPEGSVSTLKIQRTQQEDSAVYLCASSLSQTNTEAFFGQGTRLTVV.

The V gene is TRBV13, the J gene TRBJ2-1, with 9 bases identical to TRBD1. With 1 base clipped from V and 9 bases from J, the junction kept 7 bases outside the gene matches. CDR1 and CDR2 (germline): PRHDT, FYEKMQ (reference sequence). The CDR3 has 15 residues. The CDR3, as DNA: TGTGCCAGCAGCTTAGTTGGGACAGGGACGGGTGAGCAGTTCTTC. Translation: CASSLVGTGTGEQFF.